This entry lists 9 T cell receptor beta chains sequenced from one sample in a study of CD8+CD57+ T cells in acquired aplastic anemia. TCR beta VDJ combinations and CDR3 sequences were profiled from genomic DNA. One entry per CDR3 protein results from TCRdb running MiXCR on the reads. The sample yields 310,000 or so distinct CDR3 sequences, roughly 61% seen once. Flow cytometry had shown expanded CD8+CD57+ cells in the patients chosen for sequencing. Input material: sorted CD4+, CD8+, or CD8+CD57+ T cells (not recorded which) from PBMCs. The receptors originated from a human donor with aplastic anemia.

This clonotype was recorded a few times. The chain joins TRBV7-9 to TRBJ2-7; TRBD1 might be the D (5 bases). Germline values: CDR1 SEHNR, CDR2 FQNEAQ (reference sequence). The CDR3 extends over 12 amino acids. Trimming removed 6 bases from V and 0 bases from J, with 6 bases in between. In nucleotides, the CDR3 is TGTGCCAGCAGACAGGACTCCTACGAGCAGTACTTC. Its translation is CASRQDSYEQYF.

This clonotype has at least ten counts. The chain is built from TRBV7-9 and TRBJ2-1, with 12 bases matching TRBD2. Losses at the gene ends were 5 bases for V and 9 bases for J; bases not matched to a gene: 8. Germline V lookup: CDR1 SEHNR, CDR2 FQNEAQ (reference sequence). The CDR3 is made up of 15 amino acids. CDR3 sequence (DNA): TGTGCCAGCAGCGTTACTAGCGGGGGGATGAGTGAGCAGTTCTTC. Its protein is CASSVTSGGMSEQFF.

The sample holds a few counts of this clonotype. The chain has TRBV10-2 and TRBJ2-3, with unresolved D. The CDR3 spans 15 residues. V was shortened by 3 bases and J by 2 bases, with 12 bases between the two germline ends. From germline, CDR1 is WSHSY and CDR2 SAAADI. The CDR3 DNA reads as TGCGCCAGCAGTGACGCCGGCTCTCTCACAGATACGCAGTATTTT. Its protein product is CASSDAGSLTDTQYF.

The table lists this clonotype with a few counts. The chain recombines TRBV20-1 with TRBJ2-7; D unresolved. V was clipped by 3 bases and J by 3 bases, with 9 bases between them. The CDR3 contains 12 residues. Germline V gives CDR1 DFQATT, CDR2 SNEGSKA (reference sequence). CDR3 sequence reads: CSASRSVYEQYF. Here the CDR3 DNA reads TGCAGTGCTAGTAGGTCGGTCTACGAGCAGTACTTC.

This clonotype was recorded many times. This rearrangement joins TRBV7-8 to TRBJ1-5, with 7 bases fitting TRBD1. The germline CDR1 and CDR2 sequences are SGHVS and FQNEAQ. This CDR3 has 16 residues. The trim removed 4 bases at V and 2 bases at J, leaving 8 bases unmatched. CDR3 in DNA: TGTGCCAGCAGCTCAAGGGAGGGGGCTGGCAATCAGCCCCAGCATTTT. As protein: CASSSREGAGNQPQHF.

The rearrangement links TRBV20-1 to TRBJ2-3; TRBD2 agrees at 7 bases. Germline CDR1 is DFQATT and CDR2 is SNEGSKA (reference sequence). This CDR3 is 12 amino acids long. The junction had 2 bases not matched to a gene; V was cut back by 5 bases and J by 3 bases. CDR3 coding DNA: TGCAGTGCTGGCGGGGGAACAGATACGCAGTATTTT. It is translated as CSAGGGTDTQYF.

V and J are TRBV10-2 and TRBJ2-7, with 8 bases matching TRBD2. V lost 6 bases to trimming and J lost 2 bases; unmatched junction nucleotides: 6. Germline V gene lookup returns CDR1 WSHSY and CDR2 SAAADI. The CDR3 loop spans 14 amino acids. This CDR3 is CASRETSGTYEQYF. The DNA for the CDR3 is TGCGCCAGCAGGGAAACTAGCGGTACCTACGAGCAGTACTTC.

This clonotype showed up many times. This chain joins TRBV5-4 and TRBJ2-1, with 10 bases lining up with TRBD2. Trimming cost V 0 bases and J 0 bases; bases outside gene matches: 6. CDR1 and CDR2 from the germline V gene are SGHNT and YYREEE (reference sequence). This CDR3 contains 18 residues. CDR3 residues: CASSLGSGRPSSYNEQFF. CDR3 nucleotides: TGTGCCAGCAGCTTGGGTAGCGGGAGGCCCAGCTCCTACAATGAGCAGTTCTTC.

The table lists this clonotype with many counts. V is TRBV18 and J is TRBJ1-1; D gene unclear. V lost 4 bases, J lost 1 base, and 7 bases lay in between. Germline CDR1 and CDR2: KGHSH and LQKENI. This CDR3 is built from 13 residues. This chain's CDR3 is CASSLTQNTEAFF. CDR3 nucleotide sequence: TGTGCCAGCTCACTGACACAGAACACTGAAGCTTTCTTT.